This paragraph covers one TCR beta chain sequence. The sample is drawn from a study of Ad26.COV2.S vaccination and SARS-CoV-2 variants. Here immunoSEQ multiplex PCR was the method, and the copy in TCRdb shows in-frame clones only, minus some. The table has roughly 300,000 clones, less than 90% seen once; the top ten hold about 6.4%. The CDR3 consists of 15 residues. Per the germline V gene, CDR1 is LNHDA and CDR2 is SQIVND (reference sequence). The junction had 5 bases not matched to a gene; V was cut back by 5 bases and J by 1 base. Treatment specified: about 20 received Ad26.COV2.S at low or high dose, single or two shots; several received placebo; per-sample allocation not given. Sample collection was performed on day 63 after the first vaccine or placebo injection.

The source of this sequence is a person between 18 and 59 years old who received the Ad26.COV2.S COVID-19 vaccine or a placebo. The specimen comprised peripheral blood, sampled in a trial of Ad26.COV2.S vaccine versus placebo. The chain has TRBV19 and TRBJ2-1; 7 bases match TRBD1. The CDR3 is CASSPTGWSYNEQFF. The CDR3 DNA follows: TGTGCCAGTAGTCCGACAGGGTGGTCCTACAATGAGCAGTTCTTC.